This T cell receptor (beta chain) was observed in a study of T-cell memory formation after mild COVID-19. TCRdb reanalysed the 5' RACE reads using MiXCR and keeps one entry per CDR3 protein. Of 310,000 or so distinct CDR3 sequences listed, around 15% are singletons. The length of the CDR3 is 15 residues. The V end lost 8 bases, the J end lost 0 bases, and 16 bases lay between the germline ends. Germline V gene sequence: CDR1 SEHNR, CDR2 FQNEAQ (reference sequence). Sequenced sample: PBMCs or a T cell subset sorted from them (not recorded which). The receptor's source is a man aged 18 to 29 who had mild COVID-19 (a few samples of this study predate the infection). Cell type and time point are not known. The J gene is TRBJ1-1, the V gene TRBV7-9, with a weak D call TRBD1 (5 bases). Written as DNA, the CDR3 is TGTGCCAGCGGATCCGTAGGGGAGATGAACACTGAAGCTTTCTTT. Its translation: CASGSVGEMNTEAFF.